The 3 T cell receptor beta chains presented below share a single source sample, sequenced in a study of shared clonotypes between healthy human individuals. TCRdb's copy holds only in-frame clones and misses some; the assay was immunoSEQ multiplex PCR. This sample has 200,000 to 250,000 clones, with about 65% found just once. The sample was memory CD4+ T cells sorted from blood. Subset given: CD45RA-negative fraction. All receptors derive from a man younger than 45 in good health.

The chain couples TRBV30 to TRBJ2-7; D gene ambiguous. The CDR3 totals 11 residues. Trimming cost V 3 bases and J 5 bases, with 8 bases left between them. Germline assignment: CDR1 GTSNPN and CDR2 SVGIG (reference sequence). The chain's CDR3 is CAWRRINEQYF. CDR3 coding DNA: TGTGCCTGGAGGCGAATAAACGAGCAGTACTTC. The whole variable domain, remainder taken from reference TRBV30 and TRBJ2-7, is SQTIHQWPATLVQPVGSPLSLECTVEGTSNPNLYWYRQAAGRGLQLLFYSVGIGQISSEVPQNLSASRPQDRQFILSSKKLLLSDSGFYLCAWRRINEQYFGPGTRLTVT.

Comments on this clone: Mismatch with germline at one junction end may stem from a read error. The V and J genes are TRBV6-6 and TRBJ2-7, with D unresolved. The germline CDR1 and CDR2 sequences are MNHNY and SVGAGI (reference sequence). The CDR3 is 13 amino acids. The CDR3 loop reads CASSHSEIGEQYF. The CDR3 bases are TGTGCCAGCAGTCACTCCGAGATCGGCGAGCAGTACTTC.

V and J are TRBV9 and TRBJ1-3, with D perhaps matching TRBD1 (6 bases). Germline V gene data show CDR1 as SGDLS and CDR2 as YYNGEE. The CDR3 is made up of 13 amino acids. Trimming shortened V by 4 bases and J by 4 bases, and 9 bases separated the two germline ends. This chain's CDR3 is CASSQGQGNTIYF. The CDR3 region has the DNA TGTGCCAGCAGCCAAGGACAGGGAAACACCATATATTTT. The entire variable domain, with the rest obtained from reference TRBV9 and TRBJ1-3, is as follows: DSGVTQTPKHLITATGQRVTLRCSPRSGDLSVYWYQQSLDQGLQFLIQYYNGEERAKGNILERFSAQQFPDLHSELNLSSLELGDSALYFCASSQGQGNTIYFGEGSWLTVV.